What follows are 31 T cell receptor beta chains derived from one specimen sequenced in a study of blood T cell repertoires in COVID-19. Measured with immunoSEQ multiplex PCR; TCRdb has only the in-frame clones, and not every one. Of some 250,000 clones listed, approximately 84% are singletons. Sequenced material: peripheral blood. These receptor sequences come from a woman older than 75 with acute or convalescent COVID-19.

V is TRBV29-1 and J is TRBJ2-2; D may be TRBD1 (6 bases). The germline CDR1 and CDR2 sequences are SQVTM and ANQGSEA. The length of the CDR3 is 16 residues. The V gene lost 0 bases and the J gene lost 4 bases, with 15 bases spanning the gap. The CDR3 is CSVEDLGRGGTGELFF. The CDR3 DNA is TGCAGCGTTGAAGATCTGGGCAGGGGTGGCACCGGGGAGCTGTTTTTT.

In the case of this clone: Distinct nucleotide sequences in the sample also encode this CDR3. The CDR3: CASSLVWTGNEQFF. The CDR3 DNA is TGCGCCAGCAGCTTGGTCTGGACAGGTAATGAGCAGTTCTTC. This chain joins TRBV5-1 and TRBJ2-1, with 7 bases identical to TRBD1. The CDR3 has 14 amino acids. J was trimmed by 7 bases and V by 0 bases; bases with no gene match: 4. The germline gives CDR1 SGHRS, CDR2 YFSETQ.

This clone was recorded a few times. The V and J genes are TRBV7-3 and TRBJ1-2; D is possibly TRBD1 (6 bases). This CDR3 contains 16 residues. The V gene lost 4 bases and the J gene lost 6 bases, with 21 bases spanning the gap. Germline V lookup: CDR1 SGHTA, CDR2 FQGTGA. The CDR3 DNA sequence: TGTGCCAGCAGCTCGAGACAGGTGATCAGTTGGGATGGCTACACCTTC. This codes for CASSSRQVISWDGYTF.

This clone was found a few times. The genes are TRBV7-9 and TRBJ1-6; D is possibly TRBD1 (6 bases). This CDR3 spans 14 amino acids. Germline V CDR1 and CDR2: SEHNR, FQNEAQ (reference sequence). The V gene lost 6 bases and the J gene lost 10 bases, with 16 bases spanning the gap. The CDR3 here is CASRPTGMGSPLHF. CDR3 sequence (DNA): TGTGCCAGCAGACCAACAGGGATGGGGTCACCCCTCCACTTT.

The V and J genes are TRBV5-1 and TRBJ1-1; 7 bases are a match to TRBD1. The CDR3 sequence is 15 residues long. CDR1 and CDR2 from the germline V gene are SGHRS and YFSETQ. J gave up 1 base and V 5 bases, and 8 bases lay outside the gene matches. The CDR3 nucleotides are TGCGCCAGCAGTCCGACAGGGACCGAGAACACTGAAGCTTTCTTT. Translating it yields CASSPTGTENTEAFF.

V gene TRBV19 combines with J gene TRBJ2-5; perhaps TRBD1 as D (5 bases). The V gene's germline CDR1 is LNHDA and CDR2 SQIVND (reference sequence). The CDR3 covers 14 residues. V lost 2 bases and J lost 5, with 12 bases in between. The CDR3 nucleotides are TGTGCCAGTAGTATATCGATGACAGTGGAGACCCAGTACTTC. It codes for CASSISMTVETQYF.

V usage is TRBV7-8 and J usage is TRBJ2-3, with TRBD2 as a possible D gene (5 bases). V lost 3 bases to trimming and J lost 5 bases, with 6 bases between them. Germline V CDR1 and CDR2: SGHVS, FQNEAQ. The CDR3 loop spans 12 amino acids. The CDR3 nucleotides read TGTGCCAGCAGCTTCGGGGTAGATACGCAGTATTTT. Its protein is CASSFGVDTQYF.

V usage is TRBV5-5 and J usage is TRBJ1-5; possible D gene TRBD1, 5 bases. The V end lost 0 bases, the J end lost 2 bases, and 21 bases lay between the germline ends. The CDR3 extends over 19 amino acids. Germline V lookup: CDR1 SGHKS, CDR2 YYEKEE (reference sequence). CDR3 sequence reads: CASSLEVALRQSGNQPQHF. In nucleotides, the CDR3 is TGTGCCAGCAGCTTGGAGGTCGCCTTACGACAGAGCGGCAATCAGCCCCAGCATTTT.

The chain is built from TRBV5-8 and TRBJ1-1; unclear D gene. Germline V gene sequence: CDR1 SGHTS, CDR2 YDEGEE. V lost 4 bases, J lost 0 bases, and 7 bases lay in between. The CDR3 length is 13 residues. CDR3 in amino acids: CASSPYMNTEAFF. CDR3 nucleotide sequence: TGTGCCAGCAGCCCCTATATGAACACTGAAGCTTTCTTT.

The gene calls are TRBV5-1 and TRBJ1-4, with 9 bases lining up with TRBD1. V lost 4 bases, J lost 8 bases, and 6 bases stayed unmatched. Germline CDR1 reads SGHRS; CDR2 reads YFSETQ. The CDR3 is 14 residues long. CDR3 DNA: TGCGCCAGCAGCCAAACAGGGGGCCGGGAAAAACTGTTTTTT. This gives the protein CASSQTGGREKLFF.

V and J are TRBV29-1 and TRBJ1-1, with D unresolved. The CDR3 length is 10 residues. V was pared by 8 bases and J by 3 bases, with 7 bases between. Germline CDR1 SQVTM, CDR2 ANQGSEA. The CDR3 here is CSSGYTEAFF. The DNA of the CDR3 is TGCAGCTCCGGGTACACTGAAGCTTTCTTT.

J is TRBJ2-3 and V is TRBV28, with 10 positions matching TRBD2. CDR3 length: 17 amino acids. The junction had 9 bases not matched to a gene; V was cut back by 5 bases and J by 1 base. Germline values: CDR1 MDHEN, CDR2 SYDVKM. CDR3 sequence: CASSANRLAGRTDTQYF. The CDR3 DNA reads TGTGCCAGCAGTGCCAATAGACTAGCGGGCCGCACAGATACGCAGTATTTT.

The chain is built from TRBV29-1 and TRBJ2-7; 8 bases line up with TRBD2. J lost 2 bases, V lost 4 bases, and 4 bases had no gene match. The CDR3 totals 13 residues. Germline-derived CDR1 and CDR2 are SQVTM and ANQGSEA. The CDR3 nucleotides read TGCAGCGTTGTGACGGGAGGGGCCTACGAGCAGTACTTC. Encoded protein: CSVVTGGAYEQYF.

This chain joins TRBV11-2 and TRBJ1-1, with D perhaps matching TRBD1 (6 bases). The CDR3 has 15 residues. V lost 5 bases to trimming and J lost 5 bases, with 18 bases between them. Germline assignment: CDR1 SGHAT and CDR2 FQNNGV. CDR3 amino acids: CASSPGGGVGTEAFF. In DNA, the CDR3 is TGTGCCAGCAGCCCTGGGGGGGGCGTGGGGACTGAAGCTTTCTTT. Drawing the rest from reference TRBV11-2 and TRBJ1-1, the complete variable domain is EAGVAQSPRYKIIEKRQSVAFWCNPISGHATLYWYQQILGQGPKLLIQFQNNGVVDDSQLPKDRFSAERLKGVDSTLKIQPAKLEDSAVYLCASSPGGGVGTEAFFGQGTRLTVV.

The sample holds one count of this clone. The genes are TRBV19 and TRBJ2-5; TRBD1 agrees at 7 bases. Germline lookup yields CDR1 LNHDA and CDR2 SQIVND (reference sequence). This CDR3 comprises 14 residues. The junction had 8 bases not matched to a gene; V was cut back by 5 bases and J by 5 bases. The CDR3 loop is CASSSGGLGETQYF. The CDR3 DNA follows: TGTGCCAGTAGTTCAGGGGGTTTGGGGGAGACCCAGTACTTC.

The chain combines TRBV1 with TRBJ1-1; TRBD1, as called in the table, went unchecked against the DNA. TRBV1 is marked as a pseudogene. The CDR3 has 18 amino acids. The chain's CDR3 is CTSSQDKRPTGSNTEAFF. The CDR3 DNA reads as TGCACCAGCAGCCAAGACAAGAGGCCCACAGGATCGAACACTGAAGCTTTCTTT.

Ten or more counts support this clone. One end of the junction fails to match germline, which may point to a read error. V usage is TRBV6-5 and J usage is TRBJ1-2, with 7 bases lining up with TRBD1. CDR1 is MNHEY and CDR2 is SVGAGI in the germline V gene. This CDR3 region has 11 residues. The DNA for the CDR3 is TGTGCCAGCAGTTCGCAACGGGACAGAGTCTTC. The encoded protein is CASSSQRDRVF.

This chain's CDR3 is CASSLGAAVVDEQYF. CDR3 DNA: TGCGCCAGCAGCTTGGGGGCAGCGGTGGTTGACGAGCAGTACTTC. This rearrangement joins TRBV5-1 to TRBJ2-7, with D maybe TRBD2 (5 bases). Looked up from germline, CDR1 is SGHRS and CDR2 is YFSETQ. This CDR3 comprises 15 residues. V lost 0 bases to trimming and J lost 5 bases, with 15 bases between them.

The chain is built from TRBV6-4 and TRBJ1-2; no clear D. CDR1 MRHNA and CDR2 SNTAGT come from the germline V gene. The CDR3 runs to 12 residues. Deletions cut 0 bases from V and 6 bases from J, with 5 bases between. The CDR3 loop is CASSDSRDGYTF. The CDR3 nucleotides are TGTGCCAGCAGTGACTCGAGAGATGGCTACACCTTC.

The chain joins TRBV19 to TRBJ2-1; tentative D call: TRBD2 (6 bases). The CDR3 covers 15 residues. With 4 bases removed from V and 8 bases from J, the gap between germline ends came to 18 bases. Germline CDR1 and CDR2: LNHDA and SQIVND (reference sequence). CDR3 sequence (DNA): TGTGCCAGTAGTAGCGCGGCGGGGTCCGCCGATGAGCAGTTCTTC. It codes for CASSSAAGSADEQFF.

CDR3 DNA sequence: TGTGCCAGCATAAGGGGCGGATACAATGAGCAGTTCTTC. Protein sequence: CASIRGGYNEQFF. The V gene is TRBV28, the J gene TRBJ2-1; D perhaps matches TRBD1 (5 bases). The V end was cut by 7 bases, the J end by 4 bases, with 11 bases between. The CDR3 length is 13 residues. Germline V lookup: CDR1 MDHEN, CDR2 SYDVKM.

The V gene is TRBV3-1 (or the pseudogene TRBV3-2), the J gene TRBJ2-1; no clear D. Germline assignment: CDR1 LGHDT and CDR2 YNNKEL (reference sequence). The germline V and J ends were trimmed by 1 base and 0 bases, with 10 bases remaining between them. The CDR3 contains 16 residues. The CDR3 nucleotides read TGTGCCAGCAGCCAAGTCCATTTGAGCTCCTACAATGAGCAGTTCTTC. It specifies CASSQVHLSSYNEQFF.

In the case of this clone: A junction end diverges from the germline sequence, so it may reflect a read error. The rearrangement links TRBV2 to TRBJ2-1; 9 bases are a match to TRBD1. The CDR3 is 15 amino acids. In germline, CDR1 is SNHLY, CDR2 FYNNEI. This CDR3 reads CASTEQGAGYNEQFF. The CDR3 nucleotides read TGTGCCAGCACTGAACAGGGGGCGGGTTACAATGAGCAGTTCTTC.

This clone occurred a few times. This rearrangement joins TRBV5-1 to TRBJ1-6; D perhaps matches TRBD1 (5 bases). The CDR3 runs 16 residues. Trimming pared 0 bases from V and 7 bases from J, leaving 14 bases between. Per germline, CDR1 SGHRS and CDR2 YFSETQ. CDR3 sequence (DNA): TGCGCCAGCAGCTTGGAGTCAGGGTCGGTAAATTCACCCCTCCACTTT. Translating it yields CASSLESGSVNSPLHF. Full variable domain (rest looked up from reference TRBV5-1 and TRBJ1-6): KAGVTQTPRYLIKTRGQQVTLSCSPISGHRSVSWYQQTPGQGLQFLFEYFSETQRNKGNFPGRFSGRQFSNSRSEMNVSTLELGDSALYLCASSLESGSVNSPLHFGNGTRLTVT.

The gene calls are TRBV6-7 and TRBJ1-2, with TRBD1 identical over 10 bases. TRBV6-7 is given ORF status, its function remaining uncertain. With 10 bases clipped from V and 8 bases from J, the junction kept 7 bases outside the gene matches. This CDR3 has 12 amino acids. The CDR3: CATETGGRGYTF. The CDR3 bases are TGTGCCACCGAGACAGGGGGCAGGGGCTACACCTTC.

The chain combines TRBV5-6 with TRBJ2-5; perhaps TRBD2 as D (5 bases). Germline assignment: CDR1 SGHDT and CDR2 YYEEEE. Trimming took 4 bases from V and 5 from J, leaving 9 bases between them. The CDR3 consists of 12 residues. The DNA for the CDR3 is TGTGCCAGCAGCAGGAGGCGTGAGACCCAGTACTTC. Its protein product is CASSRRRETQYF. The full variable domain, its missing parts supplied by reference TRBV5-6 and TRBJ2-5, is DAGVTQSPTHLIKTRGQQVTLRCSPKSGHDTVSWYQQALGQGPQFIFQYYEEEERQRGNFPDRFSGHQFPNYSSELNVNALLLGDSALYLCASSRRRETQYFGPGTRLLVL.

The gene calls are TRBV9 and TRBJ1-1, with D hard to call. Trimming cost V 4 bases and J 1 base, with 8 bases left between them. Germline assignment: CDR1 SGDLS and CDR2 YYNGEE. This CDR3 comprises 13 residues. This chain's CDR3 is CASSLGSNTEAFF. The CDR3, as DNA: TGTGCCAGCAGCCTCGGGTCGAACACTGAAGCTTTCTTT.

The CDR3 loop is CASSQGLAGTEGEQYF. The CDR3 region has the DNA TGCGCCAGCAGCCAAGGACTAGCGGGTACCGAGGGGGAGCAGTACTTC. The rearrangement joins TRBV4-1 to TRBJ2-7; 10 positions agree with TRBD2. The CDR3 loop spans 16 amino acids. With 1 base clipped from V and 7 bases from J, the junction kept 10 bases outside the gene matches. Germline V gives CDR1 MGHRA, CDR2 YSYEKL.

This clone was detected once. The chain recombines TRBV19 with TRBJ2-7; a weak D match, TRBD2 (5 bases). Germline V gives CDR1 LNHDA, CDR2 SQIVND (reference sequence). This CDR3 comprises 16 residues. The V end was cut by 2 bases, the J end by 1 base, with 15 bases between. DNA for the CDR3: TGTGCCAGTAGTATAACCCTCGGGCAGCGGTCCTACGAGCAGTACTTC. Its translation: CASSITLGQRSYEQYF.

This clone has just a few counts. The V and J genes are TRBV2 and TRBJ1-3; D is ambiguous. CDR1 SNHLY and CDR2 FYNNEI come from the germline V gene. Trimming cost V 5 bases and J 2 bases, with 13 bases left between them. This CDR3 region has 15 residues. The CDR3 region has the DNA TGTGCCAGCAGTTCTCCCACAACCCCTGGAAACACCATATATTTT. It encodes CASSSPTTPGNTIYF.

A word on this clone: The same CDR3 is also encoded by other DNA sequences in this sample. The rearrangement joins TRBV3-1 (or the pseudogene TRBV3-2) to TRBJ1-5, with D hard to call. Germline CDR1 reads LGHDT; CDR2 reads YNNKEL (reference sequence). CDR3 length: 13 amino acids. Trimming stripped 0 bases from V and 7 bases from J, with 7 bases between. This chain's CDR3 is CASSQDRHQPQHF. In DNA form, the CDR3 reads TGTGCCAGCAGCCAAGACAGGCACCAGCCCCAGCATTTT.